One and the same sample provided the 14 T cell receptor beta chains below, sequenced in a study of blood T cell repertoires in COVID-19. TCRdb's table, derived via immunoSEQ multiplex PCR, lists solely in-frame clones and lacks some. The sample includes around 180,000 clones, about 87% of them seen just once. The sequenced material came from peripheral blood. These receptors all come from a man aged 35 to 55 with active or convalescent COVID-19.

The V gene is TRBV4-1, the J gene TRBJ1-2; the D gene is possibly TRBD1 (6 bases). The CDR3 length is 13 residues. CDR1 is MGHRA, CDR2 YSYEKL, per germline. V lost 3 bases and J 4 bases, leaving 9 bases between the germline ends. The CDR3 DNA is TGCGCCAGCAGCCAGGGGGCGACCTATGGCTACACCTTC. It encodes CASSQGATYGYTF.

This clone was seen a handful of times. Other DNA sequences from this sample encode an identical CDR3 as well. The chain has TRBV2 and TRBJ1-1, with 11 bases that match TRBD1. The CDR3 is 15 residues long. J gave up 5 bases and V 3 bases, and 5 bases lay outside the gene matches. Germline V CDR1 and CDR2: SNHLY, FYNNEI. CDR3 DNA: TGTGCCAGCAGTGAGGACAGGGGGCGAGGGACTGAAGCTTTCTTT. Translating it yields CASSEDRGRGTEAFF. The full variable domain, completed using reference TRBV2 and TRBJ1-1, is EPEVTQTPSHQVTQMGQEVILRCVPISNHLYFYWYRQILGQKVEFLVSFYNNEISEKSEIFDDQFSVERPDGSNFTLKIRSTKLEDSAMYFCASSEDRGRGTEAFFGQGTRLTVV.

This clone was seen a few times. V is TRBV30 and J is TRBJ1-5; no clear D. CDR1 and CDR2 from the germline V gene are GTSNPN and SVGIG (reference sequence). The CDR3 is made up of 14 amino acids. V was pared by 2 bases and J by 0 bases, with 8 bases between. The CDR3 region has the DNA TGTGCCTGGAGTACCGGGATTAGCAATCAGCCCCAGCATTTT. This sequence encodes CAWSTGISNQPQHF.

The chain couples TRBV9 to TRBJ2-7; 10 nucleotides line up with TRBD2. The V and J ends lost 0 bases and 5 bases, in that order; junction bases with no gene match: 8. The CDR3 extends over 16 amino acids. Germline V lookup: CDR1 SGDLS, CDR2 YYNGEE. Written as DNA, the CDR3 is TGTGCCAGCAGCGTAGAAGGGGCTAGCGGGGGACACGAGCAGTACTTC. Protein product: CASSVEGASGGHEQYF.

The CDR3 loop reads CASTLAQLYGYTF. As DNA, the CDR3 is TGTGCCAGCACACTAGCCCAGTTATATGGCTACACCTTC. The chain has TRBV2 and TRBJ1-2; the D is unclear. The CDR3 runs to 13 residues. Germline loops: CDR1 SNHLY, CDR2 FYNNEI. V was trimmed by 7 bases and J by 5 bases, leaving 14 bases between them.

The chain joins TRBV9 to TRBJ1-1, with D uncertain. V was clipped by 0 bases and J by 9 bases, with 12 bases between them. CDR1 is SGDLS and CDR2 is YYNGEE in the germline V gene. The CDR3 runs 13 residues. CDR3 nucleotides: TGTGCCAGCAGCGTAGTAGTCTCGGGTAAAGCTTTCTTT. It encodes CASSVVVSGKAFF.

This clone came up once. The V call is TRBV18, the J call TRBJ1-5; no definite D call. Trimming left V 3 bases short and J 3 bases short, with 9 bases between. The CDR3 is made up of 14 amino acids. The germline V gene encodes CDR1 KGHSH and CDR2 LQKENI. CDR3 sequence: CASSPAVVNQPQHF. The CDR3 DNA follows: TGTGCCAGCTCACCGGCCGTTGTCAATCAGCCCCAGCATTTT.

The chain combines TRBV18 with TRBJ2-1; 13 nucleotides agree with TRBD2. Germline V CDR1 and CDR2: KGHSH, LQKENI. This CDR3 spans 16 amino acids. With 8 bases clipped from V and 9 bases from J, the junction kept 13 bases outside the gene matches. The CDR3 spells CASPRLAGGGPGEQFF. The CDR3 region has the DNA TGTGCCAGCCCCCGACTAGCGGGGGGCGGGCCGGGTGAGCAGTTCTTC.

This CDR3 reads CASRPVSRTGELFF. In nucleotides, the CDR3 is TGTGCCAGCAGGCCGGTCTCGAGGACCGGGGAGCTGTTTTTT. The chain joins TRBV2 to TRBJ2-2; D not certain. Trimming took 6 bases from V and 5 from J, leaving 13 bases between them. This CDR3 has 14 residues. CDR1 and CDR2 from the germline V gene are SNHLY and FYNNEI.

The chain employs TRBV5-1 and TRBJ2-3, with D perhaps matching TRBD1 (6 bases). The CDR3 totals 16 residues. V was pared by 4 bases and J by 5 bases, with 20 bases between. The V gene's germline CDR1 is SGHRS and CDR2 YFSETQ. In DNA, the CDR3 is TGCGCCAGCAGCGGGGGCTCGGGGTGGAGTGGAGATACGCAGTATTTT. The encoded protein is CASSGGSGWSGDTQYF.

V and J are TRBV14 and TRBJ1-2; 10 bases fit TRBD1. CDR1 and CDR2 (germline): SGHDN, FVKESK. J lost 2 bases, V lost 5 bases, and 5 bases had no gene match. CDR3 length: 15 residues. CDR3 bases: TGTGCCAGCAGCACGCCGGGACAGGGGAACTATGGCTACACCTTC. The encoded protein is CASSTPGQGNYGYTF.

This clone was observed a single time. This rearrangement joins TRBV28 to TRBJ1-1; maybe TRBD1 (6 bases). From germline, CDR1 is MDHEN and CDR2 SYDVKM. Trimming left V 1 base short and J 7 bases short, with 16 bases between. This CDR3 has 15 amino acids. The CDR3 DNA follows: TGTGCCAGCAGTTTATTTGGGGGCTTAACTGGTGAAGCTTTCTTT. It codes for CASSLFGGLTGEAFF.

This sequence joins TRBV12-5 and TRBJ2-1; 15 bases align to TRBD2. With 2 bases clipped from V and 6 bases from J, the junction kept 5 bases outside the gene matches. Per germline, CDR1 LGHNT and CDR2 FRNRAP. The CDR3 runs 17 residues. The CDR3 here is CASGLSQGLAGGNEQFF. The CDR3 DNA reads as TGTGCTAGTGGTTTGTCCCAGGGACTAGCGGGGGGCAATGAGCAGTTCTTC.

This rearrangement joins TRBV4-1 to TRBJ2-7; TRBD1 matches at 9 bases. CDR3 length: 18 amino acids. The germline V gene encodes CDR1 MGHRA and CDR2 YSYEKL. Trimming removed 0 bases from V and 3 bases from J; junction bases left unmatched: 12. CDR3 sequence: CASSQDPSSGTGRYEQYF. CDR3 DNA sequence: TGCGCCAGCAGCCAAGATCCCTCTTCCGGGACAGGGCGCTACGAGCAGTACTTC.